This T cell receptor beta chain was observed in a study of graft-versus-host responses after intestinal transplantation. Worth noting for this clone: Its antigen is unidentified.

Using immunoSEQ multiplex PCR, the repertoire was profiled, and TCRdb retains in-frame clones only, with some absent. The sample includes tens of thousands of clones, approximately 92% of them seen just once. The CDR3 totals 14 residues. The germline V and J ends were trimmed by 1 base and 5 bases, with 11 bases remaining between them. In germline, CDR1 is SGHAT, CDR2 FQNNGV. This clonotype was obtained from a human donor who received an intestinal transplant. This chain joins TRBV11-2 and TRBJ2-5; D is perhaps TRBD2 (5 bases). The source material was unstimulated CD8+ T cells sorted from spleen or lymph node cells, sampled before intestinal transplant. CDR3 amino acids: CASSLAAGPETQYF. The DNA of the CDR3 is TGTGCCAGCAGCTTAGCGGCGGGTCCGGAGACCCAGTACTTC. Complete variable domain (other parts from reference TRBV11-2 and TRBJ2-5): EAGVAQSPRYKIIEKRQSVAFWCNPISGHATLYWYQQILGQGPKLLIQFQNNGVVDDSQLPKDRFSAERLKGVDSTLKIQPAKLEDSAVYLCASSLAAGPETQYFGPGTRLLVL.